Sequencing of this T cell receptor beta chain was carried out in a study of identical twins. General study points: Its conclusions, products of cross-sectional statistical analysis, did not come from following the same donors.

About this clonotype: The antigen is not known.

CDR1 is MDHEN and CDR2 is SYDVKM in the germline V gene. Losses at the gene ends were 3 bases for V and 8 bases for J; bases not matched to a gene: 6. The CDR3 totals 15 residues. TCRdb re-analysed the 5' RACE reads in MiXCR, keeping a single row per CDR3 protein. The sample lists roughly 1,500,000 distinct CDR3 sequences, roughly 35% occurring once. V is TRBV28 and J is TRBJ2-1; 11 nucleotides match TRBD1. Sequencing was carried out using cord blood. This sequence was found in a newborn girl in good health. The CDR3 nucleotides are TGTGCCAGCAGTTTCTCGGGACAGGGGGAGGATGAGCAGTTCTTC. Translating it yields CASSFSGQGEDEQFF.